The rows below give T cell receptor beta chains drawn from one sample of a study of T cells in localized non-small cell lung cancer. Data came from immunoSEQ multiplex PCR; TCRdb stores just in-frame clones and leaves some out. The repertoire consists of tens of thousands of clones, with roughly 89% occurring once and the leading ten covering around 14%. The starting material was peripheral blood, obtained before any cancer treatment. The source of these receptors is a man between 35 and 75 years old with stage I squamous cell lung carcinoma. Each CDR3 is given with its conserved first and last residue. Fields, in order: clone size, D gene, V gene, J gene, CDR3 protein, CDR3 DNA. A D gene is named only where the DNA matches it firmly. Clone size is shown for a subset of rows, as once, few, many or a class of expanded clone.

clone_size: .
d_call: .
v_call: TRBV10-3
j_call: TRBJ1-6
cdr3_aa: CAISAGSSYNSPLHF
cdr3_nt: TGTGCCATCAGTGCGGGAAGCTCCTATAATTCACCCCTCCACTTT

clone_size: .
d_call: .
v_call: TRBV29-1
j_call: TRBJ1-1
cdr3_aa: CSVDLGTNTEAFF
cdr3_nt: TGCAGCGTTGATCTGGGAACGAACACTGAAGCTTTCTTT

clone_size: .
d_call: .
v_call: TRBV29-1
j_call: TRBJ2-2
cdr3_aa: CSVGHTGELFF
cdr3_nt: TGCAGCGTTGGGCACACCGGGGAGCTGTTTTTT

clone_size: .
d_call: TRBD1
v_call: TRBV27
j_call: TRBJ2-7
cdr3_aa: CASSFRQGVNYEQYF
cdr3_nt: TGTGCCAGCAGTTTCCGACAGGGTGTCAACTACGAGCAGTACTTC

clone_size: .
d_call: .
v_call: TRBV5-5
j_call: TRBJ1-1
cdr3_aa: CASSLVPVMEAFF
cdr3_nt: TGTGCCAGCAGCTTGGTACCCGTAATGGAAGCTTTCTTT

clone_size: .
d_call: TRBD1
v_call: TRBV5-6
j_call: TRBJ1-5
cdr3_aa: CASSLGQGGNQPQHF
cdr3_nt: TGTGCCAGCAGCCTGGGACAGGGGGGCAATCAGCCCCAGCATTTT

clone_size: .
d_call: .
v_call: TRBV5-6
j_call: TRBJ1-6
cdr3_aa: CASSLGGFQNSPLHF
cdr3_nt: TGTGCCAGCAGCTTGGGGGGTTTTCAAAATTCACCCCTCCACTTT

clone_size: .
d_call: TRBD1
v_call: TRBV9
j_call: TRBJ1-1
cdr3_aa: CASSPQRGQNTEAFF
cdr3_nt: TGTGCCAGCAGCCCTCAGAGGGGGCAGAACACTGAAGCTTTCTTT

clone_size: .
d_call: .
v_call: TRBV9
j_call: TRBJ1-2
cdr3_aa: CASSVDREDGYTF
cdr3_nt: TGTGCCAGCAGCGTAGACAGGGAGGATGGCTACACCTTC

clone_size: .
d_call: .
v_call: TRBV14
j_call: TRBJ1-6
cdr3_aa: CASSLRGRTPLHF
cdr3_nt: TGTGCCAGCTCCCTTCGGGGGCGAACACCCCTCCACTTT

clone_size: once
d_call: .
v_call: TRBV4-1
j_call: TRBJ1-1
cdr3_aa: CASSRFGESRDTEAFF
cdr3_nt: TGCGCCAGCAGCCGATTCGGGGAATCAAGAGACACTGAAGCTTTCTTT

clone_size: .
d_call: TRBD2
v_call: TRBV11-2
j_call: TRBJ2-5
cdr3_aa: CASSPSGTQYF
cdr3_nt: TGTGCCAGCAGCCCTAGCGGGACCCAGTACTTC

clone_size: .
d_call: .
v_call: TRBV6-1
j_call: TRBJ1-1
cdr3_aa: CASSDRQGNTEAFF
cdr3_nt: TGTGCCAGCAGTGATAGGCAGGGGAACACTGAAGCTTTCTTT

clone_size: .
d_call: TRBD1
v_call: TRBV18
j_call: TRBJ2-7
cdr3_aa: CASSGTGMYEQYF
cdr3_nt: TGTGCCAGCTCAGGGACAGGGATGTACGAGCAGTACTTC

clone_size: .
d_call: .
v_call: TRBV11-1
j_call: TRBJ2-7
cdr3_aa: CASSLGVQGYEQYF
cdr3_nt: TGTGCCAGCAGCTTAGGTGTACAGGGCTACGAGCAGTACTTC

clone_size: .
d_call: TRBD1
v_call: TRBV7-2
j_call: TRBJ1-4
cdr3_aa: CASSENPPGGNEKLFF
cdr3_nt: TGTGCCAGCAGTGAAAATCCCCCAGGGGGTAATGAAAAACTGTTTTTT

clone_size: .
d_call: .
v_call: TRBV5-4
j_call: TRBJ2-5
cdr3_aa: CASSLIGGAPQETQYF
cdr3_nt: TGTGCCAGCAGCTTGATCGGAGGGGCGCCACAAGAGACCCAGTACTTC

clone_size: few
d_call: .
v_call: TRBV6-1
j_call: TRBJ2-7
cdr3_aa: CASSTTGTLYEQYF
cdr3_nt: TGTGCCAGCAGTACAACCGGGACACTCTACGAGCAGTACTTC

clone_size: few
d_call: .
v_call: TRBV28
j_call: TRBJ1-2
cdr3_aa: CASSVTGYSFDGYTF
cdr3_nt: TGTGCCAGCAGTGTCACAGGGTATAGCTTCGATGGCTACACCTTC

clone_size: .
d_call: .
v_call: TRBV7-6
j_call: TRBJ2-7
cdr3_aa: CASTLVGAREQYF
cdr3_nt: TGTGCCAGCACCTTAGTAGGGGCTCGGGAGCAGTACTTC

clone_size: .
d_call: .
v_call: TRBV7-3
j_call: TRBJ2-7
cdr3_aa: CASGNVGGDEQYF
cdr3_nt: TGTGCCAGCGGGAATGTGGGCGGGGACGAGCAGTACTTC

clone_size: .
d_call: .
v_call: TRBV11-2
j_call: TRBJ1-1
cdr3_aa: CASSSTAIVSMNTEAFF
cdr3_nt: TGTGCCAGCAGCTCGACAGCCATCGTTAGCATGAACACTGAAGCTTTCTTT

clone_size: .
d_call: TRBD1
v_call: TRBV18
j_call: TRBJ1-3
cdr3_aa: CASSPFLRDRGSGNTIYF
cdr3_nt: TGTGCCAGCTCACCATTCCTCCGGGACAGGGGGTCTGGAAACACCATATATTTT

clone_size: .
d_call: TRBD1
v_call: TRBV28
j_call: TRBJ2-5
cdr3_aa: CASSFQGAVEETQYF
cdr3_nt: TGTGCCAGCAGTTTCCAGGGGGCGGTAGAGGAGACCCAGTACTTC

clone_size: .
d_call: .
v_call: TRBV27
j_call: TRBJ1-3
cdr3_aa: CASRDNFENTIYF
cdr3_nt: TGTGCCAGCAGGGACAATTTTGAAAACACCATATATTTT

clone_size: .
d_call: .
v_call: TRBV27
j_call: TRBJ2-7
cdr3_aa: CASRETGRPGEQYF
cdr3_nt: TGTGCCAGCAGAGAGACAGGCCGACCGGGCGAGCAGTACTTC

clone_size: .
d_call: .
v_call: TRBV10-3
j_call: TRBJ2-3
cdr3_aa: CAIKEEGSTDTQYF
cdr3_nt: TGTGCCATCAAAGAGGAGGGAAGCACAGATACGCAGTATTTT

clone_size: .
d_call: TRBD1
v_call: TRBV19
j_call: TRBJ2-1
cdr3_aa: CASSDRQGIYNEQFF
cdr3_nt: TGTGCCAGTAGTGACCGACAGGGTATCTACAATGAGCAGTTCTTC

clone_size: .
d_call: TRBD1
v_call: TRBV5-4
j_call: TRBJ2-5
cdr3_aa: CASSGRQGRKETQYF
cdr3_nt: TGTGCCAGCAGCGGCCGACAGGGGCGGAAAGAGACCCAGTACTTC

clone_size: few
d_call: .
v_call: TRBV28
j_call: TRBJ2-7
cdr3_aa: CASNTLGNWEQYF
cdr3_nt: TGTGCCAGCAACACTTTGGGGAATTGGGAGCAGTACTTC

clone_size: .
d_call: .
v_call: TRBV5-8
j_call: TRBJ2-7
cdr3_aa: CASRSPGKSYEQYF
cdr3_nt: TGTGCCAGCAGGTCGCCCGGGAAGTCCTACGAGCAGTACTTC

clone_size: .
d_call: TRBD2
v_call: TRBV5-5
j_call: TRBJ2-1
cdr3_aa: CASSSGRLAGDNEQFF
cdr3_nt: TGTGCCAGCAGCTCGGGCAGGCTAGCGGGGGACAATGAGCAGTTCTTC

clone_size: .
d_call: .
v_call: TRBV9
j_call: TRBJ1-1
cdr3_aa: CASSVDHLGRMTFF
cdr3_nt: TGTGCCAGCAGCGTAGATCATTTGGGTCGTATGACTTTCTTT

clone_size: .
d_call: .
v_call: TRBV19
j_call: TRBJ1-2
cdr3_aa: CASSMEGRYGYTF
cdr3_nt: TGTGCCAGTAGTATGGAGGGACGCTATGGCTACACCTTC

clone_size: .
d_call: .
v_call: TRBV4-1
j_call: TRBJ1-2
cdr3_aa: CASSQARAIYGYTF
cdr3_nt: TGCGCCAGCAGCCAAGCGAGGGCCATCTATGGCTACACCTTC

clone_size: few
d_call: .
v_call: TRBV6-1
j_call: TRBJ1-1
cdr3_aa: CASRIRGNTEAFF
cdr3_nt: TGTGCCAGCAGGATCCGGGGGAACACTGAAGCTTTCTTT

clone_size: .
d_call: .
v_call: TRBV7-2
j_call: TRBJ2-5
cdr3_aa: CASSLLRETQYF
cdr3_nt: TGTGCCAGCAGCTTATTAAGAGAGACCCAGTACTTC

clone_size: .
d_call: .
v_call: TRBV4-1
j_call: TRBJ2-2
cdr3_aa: CASSQVRGGELFF
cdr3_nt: TGCGCCAGCAGCCAAGTACGCGGGGGGGAGCTGTTTTTT

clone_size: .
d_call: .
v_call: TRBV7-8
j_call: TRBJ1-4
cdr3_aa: CASSRGTVSNEKLFF
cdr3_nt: TGTGCCAGCAGCCGGGGGACGGTCTCGAATGAAAAACTGTTTTTT

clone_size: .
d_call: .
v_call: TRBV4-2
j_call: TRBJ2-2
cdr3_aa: CASSQDKSGELFF
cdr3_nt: TGTGCCAGCAGCCAAGATAAATCCGGGGAGCTGTTTTTT

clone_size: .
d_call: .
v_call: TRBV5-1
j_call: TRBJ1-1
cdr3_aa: CASSLNVLNTEAFF
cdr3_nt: TGCGCCAGCAGCTTGAACGTGTTGAACACTGAAGCTTTCTTT

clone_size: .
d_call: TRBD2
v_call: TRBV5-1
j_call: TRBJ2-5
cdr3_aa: CASSIGLAGVQARETQYF
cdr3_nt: TGCGCCAGCAGCATTGGACTAGCGGGGGTTCAGGCACGAGAGACCCAGTACTTC

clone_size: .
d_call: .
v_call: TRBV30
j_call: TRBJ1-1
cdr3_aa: CAWGGTDRMTEAFF
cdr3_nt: TGTGCCTGGGGGGGCACAGATAGAATGACTGAAGCTTTCTTT

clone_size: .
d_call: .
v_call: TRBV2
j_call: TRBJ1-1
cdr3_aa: CASRETGTSGGTEAFF
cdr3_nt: TGTGCCAGCAGGGAAACGGGGACCTCGGGGGGCACTGAAGCTTTCTTT

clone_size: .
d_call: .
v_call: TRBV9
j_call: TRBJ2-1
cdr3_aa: CASSVEGQGGNEQFF
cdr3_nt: TGTGCCAGCAGCGTAGAAGGGCAGGGGGGCAATGAGCAGTTCTTC

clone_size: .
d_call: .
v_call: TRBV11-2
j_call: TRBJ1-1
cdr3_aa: CASSLTQVGNTEAFF
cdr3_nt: TGTGCCAGCAGCTTAACACAGGTCGGGAACACTGAAGCTTTCTTT

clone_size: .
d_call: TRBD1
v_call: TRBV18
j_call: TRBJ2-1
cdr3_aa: CASSEGTGKASEQFF
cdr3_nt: TGTGCCAGCTCAGAGGGGACAGGGAAAGCAAGTGAGCAGTTCTTC

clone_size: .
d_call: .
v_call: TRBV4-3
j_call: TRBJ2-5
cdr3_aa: CASSQGRGPETQYF
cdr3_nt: TGCGCCAGCAGCCAAGGCCGGGGGCCCGAGACCCAGTACTTC

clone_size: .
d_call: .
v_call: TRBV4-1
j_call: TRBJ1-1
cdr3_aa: CASRPWATGMGNEAFF
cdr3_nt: TGCGCCAGCAGGCCCTGGGCAACCGGGATGGGAAATGAAGCTTTCTTT

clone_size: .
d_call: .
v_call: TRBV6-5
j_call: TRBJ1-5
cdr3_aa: CASSRGTQGNQPQHF
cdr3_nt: TGTGCCAGCAGCCGGGGCACACAGGGTAATCAGCCCCAGCATTTT

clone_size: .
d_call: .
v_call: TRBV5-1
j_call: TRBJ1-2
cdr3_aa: CASSLDSTYGYTF
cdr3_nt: TGCGCCAGCAGCTTGGACAGTACATATGGCTACACCTTC

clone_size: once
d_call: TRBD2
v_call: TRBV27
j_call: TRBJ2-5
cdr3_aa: CASSLTGRETQYF
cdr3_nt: TGTGCCAGCAGTTTAACCGGGAGGGAGACCCAGTACTTC

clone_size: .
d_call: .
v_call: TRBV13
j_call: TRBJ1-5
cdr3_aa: CASSQGHGGNQPQHF
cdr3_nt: TGTGCCAGCAGCCAAGGACACGGAGGGAATCAGCCCCAGCATTTT

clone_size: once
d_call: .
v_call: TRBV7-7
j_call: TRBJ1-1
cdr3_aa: CASSLDLNTEAFF
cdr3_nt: TGTGCCAGCAGCCTGGACCTGAACACTGAAGCTTTCTTT

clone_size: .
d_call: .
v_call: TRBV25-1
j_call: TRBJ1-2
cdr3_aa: CASSDGRYGYTF
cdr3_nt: TGTGCCAGCAGTGACGGGAGGTATGGCTACACCTTC

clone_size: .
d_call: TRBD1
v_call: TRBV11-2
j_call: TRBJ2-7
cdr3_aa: CASSPIRDRAYEQYF
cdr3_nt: TGTGCCAGCAGCCCCATCCGGGACAGGGCCTACGAGCAGTACTTC

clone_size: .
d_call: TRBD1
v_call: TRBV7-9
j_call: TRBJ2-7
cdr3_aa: CASSLIGGQDRQYF
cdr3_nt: TGTGCCAGCAGCTTAATTGGGGGACAGGATCGCCAGTACTTC